These 9 T cell receptor beta chains were all obtained from the same sample, sequenced in a study of radiation and T cells in renal cell carcinoma. Using immunoSEQ multiplex PCR, the repertoire was profiled, and TCRdb retains in-frame clones only, with some absent. The data show about 76,000 clones, roughly nine tenths seen once. The time point is: blood 4 weeks post-SBRT, at nephrectomy. Treatment given: 15 Gy SBRT to primary tumor, nephrectomy 4 weeks later. The sample consisted of blood, taken from a patient whose treatment included radiotherapy and nephrectomy. The receptors were gathered from a woman aged 70-85 years with renal cell carcinoma.

Written as DNA, the CDR3 is TGTGCCAGCAGCGTAGCGAGGGGAGGCGACTACGAGCAGTACTTC. As protein: CASSVARGGDYEQYF. The rearrangement uses TRBV9 and TRBJ2-7; D may be TRBD2 (6 bases). CDR3 length: 15 residues. CDR1 is SGDLS, CDR2 YYNGEE, per germline. Trimming removed 0 bases from V and 3 bases from J, with 13 bases in between.

This clone was detected only a few times. The gene calls are TRBV4-3 and TRBJ2-7, with 8 nucleotides matching TRBD1. CDR1 is LGHNA and CDR2 is YSLEER in the germline V gene. The CDR3 is made up of 13 amino acids. Trimming at V came to 2 bases and at J to 4 bases, leaving 1 base not matched to a gene. DNA for the CDR3: TGCGCCAGCAGCCAAACAGGGGGTTACGAGCAGTACTTC. It codes for CASSQTGGYEQYF.

As for this clone: Other DNA sequences in this specimen translate into the identical CDR3. This chain uses TRBV7-9 with TRBJ1-3; D ambiguous. The V gene's germline CDR1 is SEHNR and CDR2 FQNEAQ (reference sequence). V lost 4 bases to trimming and J lost 0 bases, with 7 bases between them. This CDR3 spans 14 amino acids. The CDR3 loop is CASSSTGSGNTIYF. CDR3 coding DNA: TGTGCCAGCAGCTCTACGGGCTCTGGAAACACCATATATTTT.

This chain links TRBV28 with TRBJ1-1; possible D gene TRBD1, 5 bases. The V gene's germline CDR1 is MDHEN and CDR2 SYDVKM. Between the trimmed V and J ends, which lost 2 bases and 1 base, there was a span of 11 bases. The CDR3 has 15 amino acids. CDR3 sequence (DNA): TGTGCCAGCAGTTTAGACAGACAGCCGAACACTGAAGCTTTCTTT. This sequence encodes CASSLDRQPNTEAFF.

J is TRBJ2-7 and V is TRBV6-6; 9 positions match TRBD1. This CDR3 is built from 15 residues. Losses at the gene ends were 2 bases for V and 4 bases for J; bases not matched to a gene: 6. The germline V gene encodes CDR1 MNHNY and CDR2 SVGAGI (reference sequence). The CDR3 nucleotides are TGTGCCAGCAGTTACGCGGGACAGGGTTCGTACGAGCAGTACTTC. This encodes CASSYAGQGSYEQYF.

The chain carries TRBV27 and TRBJ1-5; no clear D gene. Looked up from germline, CDR1 is MNHEY and CDR2 is SMNVEV (reference sequence). V dropped 5 bases and J dropped 3 bases, with 14 bases sitting between them. The CDR3 sequence is 15 residues long. The CDR3 here is CASSATASANQPQHF. CDR3 bases: TGTGCCAGCAGTGCAACGGCTTCGGCCAATCAGCCCCAGCATTTT.

The chain uses TRBV19 and TRBJ1-6; no clear D. Germline CDR1 and CDR2: LNHDA and SQIVND (reference sequence). Trimming left V 7 bases short and J 7 bases short, with 11 bases between. The CDR3 extends over 13 amino acids. The CDR3 loop reads CASKVGANSPLHF. Here the CDR3 DNA reads TGTGCCAGTAAGGTGGGAGCCAATTCACCCCTCCACTTT.

The DNA of the CDR3 is TGCGCCAGCAGCTTGGGGAGCTCTGGGGCCAACGTCCTGACTTTC. This gives the protein CASSLGSSGANVLTF. The V call is TRBV5-1, the J call TRBJ2-6, with D unclear. V was cut by 0 bases and J by 0 bases, with 4 bases left in between. The CDR3 has 15 amino acids. Germline CDR1 is SGHRS and CDR2 is YFSETQ.

J is TRBJ2-6 and V is TRBV5-1; unclear D gene. The V and J ends lost 1 base and 1 base respectively, with 3 bases between them. The germline CDR1 and CDR2 sequences are SGHRS and YFSETQ. The CDR3 covers 14 residues. Here the CDR3 reads CASSLRSGANVLTF. The DNA of the CDR3 is TGCGCCAGCAGCTTGCGGTCTGGGGCCAACGTCCTGACTTTC.